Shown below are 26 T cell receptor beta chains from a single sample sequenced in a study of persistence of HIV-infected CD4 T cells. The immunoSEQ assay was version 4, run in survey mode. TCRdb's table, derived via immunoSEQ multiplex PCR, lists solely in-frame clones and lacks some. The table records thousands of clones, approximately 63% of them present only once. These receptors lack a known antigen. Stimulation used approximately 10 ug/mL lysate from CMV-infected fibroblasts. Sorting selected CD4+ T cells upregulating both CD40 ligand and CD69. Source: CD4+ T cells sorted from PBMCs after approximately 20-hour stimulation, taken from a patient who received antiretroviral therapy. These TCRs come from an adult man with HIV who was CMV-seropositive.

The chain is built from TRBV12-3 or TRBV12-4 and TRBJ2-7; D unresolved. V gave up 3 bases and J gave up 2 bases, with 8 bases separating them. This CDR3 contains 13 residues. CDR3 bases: TGTGCCAGCAGTTTTGCGGAGACCTACGAGCAGTACTTC. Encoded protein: CASSFAETYEQYF.

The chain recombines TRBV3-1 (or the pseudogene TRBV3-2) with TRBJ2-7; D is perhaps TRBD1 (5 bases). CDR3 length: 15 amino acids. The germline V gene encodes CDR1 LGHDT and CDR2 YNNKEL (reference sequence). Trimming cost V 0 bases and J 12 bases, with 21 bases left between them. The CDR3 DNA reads TGTGCCAGCAGCCAAGAGGCCCGAGGCCCCAGGGAAGCGTACTTC. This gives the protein CASSQEARGPREAYF.

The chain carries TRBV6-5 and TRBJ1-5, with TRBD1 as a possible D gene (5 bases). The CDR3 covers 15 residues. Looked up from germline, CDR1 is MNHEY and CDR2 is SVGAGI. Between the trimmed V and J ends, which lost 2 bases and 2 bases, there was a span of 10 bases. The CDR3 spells CASSYGSGGNQPQHF. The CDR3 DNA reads TGTGCCAGCAGTTACGGCTCGGGGGGCAATCAGCCCCAGCATTTT.

The CDR3 region is CASIHRDRDYNEQFF. The CDR3 DNA reads TGTGCCAGTATACACCGGGACAGGGACTACAATGAGCAGTTCTTC. This sequence joins TRBV19 and TRBJ2-1; the match to TRBD1 covers 9 bases. The CDR3 spans 15 residues. Trimming cost V 7 bases and J 3 bases; bases outside gene matches: 7. Germline V gene lookup returns CDR1 LNHDA and CDR2 SQIVND (reference sequence).

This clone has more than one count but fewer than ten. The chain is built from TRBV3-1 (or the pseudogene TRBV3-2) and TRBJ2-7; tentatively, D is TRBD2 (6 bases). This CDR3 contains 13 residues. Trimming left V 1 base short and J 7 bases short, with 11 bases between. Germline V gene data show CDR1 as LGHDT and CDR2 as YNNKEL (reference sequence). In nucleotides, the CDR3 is TGTGCCAGCAGCCAAGGCAGCGGAGGGGAGCAGTACTTC. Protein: CASSQGSGGEQYF.

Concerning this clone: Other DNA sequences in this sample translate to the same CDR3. CDR3 bases: TGTGCCAGCAGTCCGCAGGGAGTAGGCACTGAAGCTTTCTTT. This codes for CASSPQGVGTEAFF. This sequence joins TRBV27 and TRBJ1-1; maybe TRBD1 (5 bases). The V and J ends lost 5 bases and 4 bases respectively, with 14 bases between them. This CDR3 is 14 amino acids long. Germline assignment: CDR1 MNHEY and CDR2 SMNVEV (reference sequence).

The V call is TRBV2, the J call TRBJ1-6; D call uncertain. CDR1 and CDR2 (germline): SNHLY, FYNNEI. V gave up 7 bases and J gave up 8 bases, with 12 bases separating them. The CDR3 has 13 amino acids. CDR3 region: CASIATADSPLHF. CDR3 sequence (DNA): TGTGCCAGCATCGCTACAGCAGATTCACCCCTCCACTTT.

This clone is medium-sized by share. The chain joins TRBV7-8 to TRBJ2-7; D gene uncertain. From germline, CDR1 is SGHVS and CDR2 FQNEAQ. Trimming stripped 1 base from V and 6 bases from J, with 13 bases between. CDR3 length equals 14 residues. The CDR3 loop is CASSLGRARAEQYF. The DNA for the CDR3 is TGTGCCAGCAGCTTAGGACGGGCACGGGCCGAGCAGTACTTC.

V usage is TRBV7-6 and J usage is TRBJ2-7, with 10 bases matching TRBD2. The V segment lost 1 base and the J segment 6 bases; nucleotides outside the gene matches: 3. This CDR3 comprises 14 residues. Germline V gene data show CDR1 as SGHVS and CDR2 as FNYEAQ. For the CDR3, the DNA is TGTGCCAGCAGCTTAGTAGCGGGAGGTTCCGAGCAGTACTTC. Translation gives CASSLVAGGSEQYF.

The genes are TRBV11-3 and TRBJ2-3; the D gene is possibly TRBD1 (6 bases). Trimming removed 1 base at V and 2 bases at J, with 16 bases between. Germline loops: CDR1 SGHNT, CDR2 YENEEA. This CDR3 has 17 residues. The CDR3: CASSLGGARGATDTQYF. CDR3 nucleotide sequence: TGTGCCAGCAGCTTAGGGGGAGCCAGGGGCGCCACAGATACGCAGTATTTT.

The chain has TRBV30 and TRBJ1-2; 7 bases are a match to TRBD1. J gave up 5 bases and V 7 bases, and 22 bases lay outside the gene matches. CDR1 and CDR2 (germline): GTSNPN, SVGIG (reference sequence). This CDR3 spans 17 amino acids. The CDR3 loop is CALKTHSLTGRGYGYTF. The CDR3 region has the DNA TGTGCCTTAAAGACACACTCCTTGACAGGGAGAGGTTATGGCTACACCTTC.

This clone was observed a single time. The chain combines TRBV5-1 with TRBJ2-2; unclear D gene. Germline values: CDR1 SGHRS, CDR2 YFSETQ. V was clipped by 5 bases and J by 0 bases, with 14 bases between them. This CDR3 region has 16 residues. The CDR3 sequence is CASRTPENPNTGELFF. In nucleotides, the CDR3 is TGCGCCAGCAGGACCCCAGAGAATCCGAACACCGGGGAGCTGTTTTTT.

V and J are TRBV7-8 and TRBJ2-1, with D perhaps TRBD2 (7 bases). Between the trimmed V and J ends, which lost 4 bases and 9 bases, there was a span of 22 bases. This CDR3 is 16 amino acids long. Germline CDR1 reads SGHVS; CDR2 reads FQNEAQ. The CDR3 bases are TGTGCCAGCAGCTCCGACGGGGGGCCCTCCGGCGGTGAGCAGTTCTTC. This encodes CASSSDGGPSGGEQFF.

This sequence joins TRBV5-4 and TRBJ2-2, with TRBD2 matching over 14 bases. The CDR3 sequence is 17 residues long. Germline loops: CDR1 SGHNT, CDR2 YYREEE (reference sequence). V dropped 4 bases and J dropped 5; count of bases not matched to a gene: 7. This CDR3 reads CASSPGLAGALTGELFF. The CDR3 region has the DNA TGTGCCAGCAGCCCGGGACTAGCGGGAGCTCTAACCGGGGAGCTGTTTTTT. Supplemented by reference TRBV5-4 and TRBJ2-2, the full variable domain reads ETGVTQSPTHLIKTRGQQVTLRCSSQSGHNTVSWYQQALGQGPQFIFQYYREEENGRGNFPPRFSGLQFPNYSSELNVNALELDDSALYLCASSPGLAGALTGELFFGEGSRLTVL.

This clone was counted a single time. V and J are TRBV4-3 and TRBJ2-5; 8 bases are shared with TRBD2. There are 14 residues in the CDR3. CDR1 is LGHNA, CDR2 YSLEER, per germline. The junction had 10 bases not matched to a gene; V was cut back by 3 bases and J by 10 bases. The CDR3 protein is CASSQDKAGADQYF. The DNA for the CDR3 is TGCGCCAGCAGCCAGGACAAAGCGGGAGCTGACCAGTACTTC.

The DNA of the CDR3 is TGCGCCAGCAGGCGGGACAGGGGGAACACCGGGGAGCTGTTTTTT. Translated, it gives CASRRDRGNTGELFF. The chain links TRBV5-1 to TRBJ2-2; 10 bases agree with TRBD1. The V gene end was trimmed by 5 bases and the J gene end by 1 base; junction bases not matched to a gene: 2. The CDR3 is made up of 15 amino acids. CDR1 SGHRS and CDR2 YFSETQ come from the germline V gene.

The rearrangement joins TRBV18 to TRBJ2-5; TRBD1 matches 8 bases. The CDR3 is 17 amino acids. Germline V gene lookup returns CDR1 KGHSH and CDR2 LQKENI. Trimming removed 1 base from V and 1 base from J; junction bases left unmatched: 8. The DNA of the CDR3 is TGTGCCAGCTCACCACAAGGTGGACAGGGATTCCAAGAGACCCAGTACTTC. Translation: CASSPQGGQGFQETQYF.

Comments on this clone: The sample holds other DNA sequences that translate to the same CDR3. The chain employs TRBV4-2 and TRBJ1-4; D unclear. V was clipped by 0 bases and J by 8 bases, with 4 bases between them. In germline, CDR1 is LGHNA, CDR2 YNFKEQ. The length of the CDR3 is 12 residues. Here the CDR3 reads CASSQDTEKLFF. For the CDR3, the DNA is TGTGCCAGCAGCCAAGATACGGAAAAACTGTTTTTT.

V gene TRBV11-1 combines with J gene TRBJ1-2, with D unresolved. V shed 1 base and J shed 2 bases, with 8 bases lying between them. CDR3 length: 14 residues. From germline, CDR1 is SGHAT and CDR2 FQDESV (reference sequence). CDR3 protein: CASSLERGNYGYTF. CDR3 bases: TGTGCCAGCAGCTTAGAGAGAGGGAACTATGGCTACACCTTC.

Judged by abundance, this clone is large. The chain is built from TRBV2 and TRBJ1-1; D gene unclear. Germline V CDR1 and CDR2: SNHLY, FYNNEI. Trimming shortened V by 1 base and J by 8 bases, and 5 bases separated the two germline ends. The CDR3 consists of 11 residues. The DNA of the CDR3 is TGTGCCAGCAGTGAAGAGGCAGAAGCTTTCTTT. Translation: CASSEEAEAFF.

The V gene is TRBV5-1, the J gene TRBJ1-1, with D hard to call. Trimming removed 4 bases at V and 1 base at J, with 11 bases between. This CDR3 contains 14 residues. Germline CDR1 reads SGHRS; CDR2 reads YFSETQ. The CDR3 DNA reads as TGCGCCAGCAGCGTAGCCGGTTCGAACACTGAAGCTTTCTTT. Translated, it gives CASSVAGSNTEAFF.

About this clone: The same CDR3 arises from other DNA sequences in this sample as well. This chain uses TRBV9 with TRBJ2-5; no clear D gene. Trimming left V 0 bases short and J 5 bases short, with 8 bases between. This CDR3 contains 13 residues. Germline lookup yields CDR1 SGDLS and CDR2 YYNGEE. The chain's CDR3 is CASSVARSETQYF. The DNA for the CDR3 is TGTGCCAGCAGCGTAGCGAGGTCCGAGACCCAGTACTTC.

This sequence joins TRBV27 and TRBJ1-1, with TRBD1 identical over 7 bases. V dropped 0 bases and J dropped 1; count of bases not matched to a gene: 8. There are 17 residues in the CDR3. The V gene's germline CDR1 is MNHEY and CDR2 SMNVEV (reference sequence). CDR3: CASSLSGGGARNTEAFF. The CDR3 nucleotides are TGTGCCAGCAGTTTATCAGGAGGGGGCGCCCGGAACACTGAAGCTTTCTTT.

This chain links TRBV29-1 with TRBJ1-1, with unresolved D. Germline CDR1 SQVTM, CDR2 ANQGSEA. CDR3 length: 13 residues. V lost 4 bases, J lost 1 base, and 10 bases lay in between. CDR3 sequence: CSVAYSWNTEAFF. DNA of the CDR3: TGCAGCGTTGCTTATAGCTGGAACACTGAAGCTTTCTTT. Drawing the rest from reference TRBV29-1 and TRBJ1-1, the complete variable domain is SAVISQKPSRDICQRGTSLTIQCQVDSQVTMMFWYRQQPGQSLTLIATANQGSEATYESGFVIDKFPISRPNLTFSTLTVSNMSPEDSSIYLCSVAYSWNTEAFFGQGTRLTVV.

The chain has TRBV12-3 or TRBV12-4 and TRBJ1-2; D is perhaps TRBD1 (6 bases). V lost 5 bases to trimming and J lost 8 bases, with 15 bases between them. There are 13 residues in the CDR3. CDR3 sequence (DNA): TGTGCCAGCAGTATAGGGGGGAGCGGCGGCTACACCTTC. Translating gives CASSIGGSGGYTF.

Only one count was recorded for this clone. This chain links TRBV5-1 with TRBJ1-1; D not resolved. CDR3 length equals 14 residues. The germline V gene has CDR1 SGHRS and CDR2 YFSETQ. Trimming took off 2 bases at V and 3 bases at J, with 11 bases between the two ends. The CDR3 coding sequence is TGCGCCAGCAGCTTCGGTTGGCGGGACACTGAAGCTTTCTTT. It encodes CASSFGWRDTEAFF.